This TCR beta chain was observed in a study of coeliac disease. The study, taken as a whole, reports: Most TRB amino acid sequences occurred in only one sample.

TCRdb's copy holds only in-frame clones and misses some; the assay was immunoSEQ multiplex PCR. The data contain 3,000 to 4,000 clones, roughly 50% of them singletons. Concerning this clone itself: The antigen remains unidentified.

The germline V and J ends were trimmed by 1 base and 6 bases, with 10 bases remaining between them. This CDR3 is 14 amino acids long. The germline V gene encodes CDR1 LGHNA and CDR2 YSLEER. The chain links TRBV4-3 to TRBJ1-5, with unresolved D. This TCR came from a woman aged 70-85 years with celiac disease. The sample was intraepithelial lymphocytes from the gut. The CDR3 here is CASSQGGDGQPQHF. The CDR3 coding sequence is TGCGCCAGCAGCCAAGGGGGAGATGGTCAGCCCCAGCATTTT.